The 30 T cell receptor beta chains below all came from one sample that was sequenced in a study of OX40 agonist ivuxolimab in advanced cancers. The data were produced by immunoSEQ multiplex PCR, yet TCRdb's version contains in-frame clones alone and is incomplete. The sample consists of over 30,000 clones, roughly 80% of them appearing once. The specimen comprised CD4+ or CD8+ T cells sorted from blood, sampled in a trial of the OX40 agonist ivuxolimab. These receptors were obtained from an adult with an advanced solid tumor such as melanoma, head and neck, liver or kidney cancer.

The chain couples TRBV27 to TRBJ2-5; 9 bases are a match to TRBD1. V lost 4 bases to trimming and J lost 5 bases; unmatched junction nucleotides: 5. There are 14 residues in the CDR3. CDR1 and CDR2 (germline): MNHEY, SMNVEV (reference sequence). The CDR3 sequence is CASSSGQGGETQYF. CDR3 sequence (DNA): TGTGCCAGCAGTTCGGGACAGGGTGGGGAGACCCAGTACTTC.

Written as DNA, the CDR3 is TGTGCCAGCAGCTTACCCGAACAGGGGGAAGCTTTCTTT. Its translation: CASSLPEQGEAFF. This rearrangement joins TRBV7-6 to TRBJ1-1; 7 bases are shared with TRBD1. The CDR3 is 13 residues long. Trimming took 2 bases from V and 8 from J; bases not matched to a gene: 5. CDR1 SGHVS and CDR2 FNYEAQ come from the germline V gene.

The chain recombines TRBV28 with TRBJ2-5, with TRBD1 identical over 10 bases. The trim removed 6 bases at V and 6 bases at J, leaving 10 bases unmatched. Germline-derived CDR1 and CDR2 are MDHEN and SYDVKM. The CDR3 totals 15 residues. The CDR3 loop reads CASRSGTGVLQTQYF. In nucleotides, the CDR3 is TGTGCCAGCAGGTCGGGGACAGGGGTTTTACAGACCCAGTACTTC.

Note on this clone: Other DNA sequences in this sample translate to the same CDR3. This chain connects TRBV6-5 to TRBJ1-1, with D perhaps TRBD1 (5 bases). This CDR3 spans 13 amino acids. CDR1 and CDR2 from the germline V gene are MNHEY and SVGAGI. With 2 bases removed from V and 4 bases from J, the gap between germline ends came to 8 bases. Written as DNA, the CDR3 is TGTGCCAGCAGTTACGGGCAGGGCACTGAAGCTTTCTTT. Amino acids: CASSYGQGTEAFF.

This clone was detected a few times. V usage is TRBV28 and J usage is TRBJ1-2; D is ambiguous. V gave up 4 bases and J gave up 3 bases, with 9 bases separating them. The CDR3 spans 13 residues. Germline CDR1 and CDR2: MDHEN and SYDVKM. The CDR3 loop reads CASSSRPYYGYTF. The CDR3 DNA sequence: TGTGCCAGCAGTTCCCGCCCGTACTATGGCTACACCTTC.

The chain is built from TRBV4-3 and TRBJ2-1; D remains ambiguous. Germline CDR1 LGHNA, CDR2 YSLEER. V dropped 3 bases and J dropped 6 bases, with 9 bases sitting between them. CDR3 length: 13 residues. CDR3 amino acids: CASSHPSTNEQFF. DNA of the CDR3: TGCGCCAGCAGCCATCCCTCGACCAATGAGCAGTTCTTC.

CDR3 coding DNA: TGTGCCAGCAGCTTAGTTACGGGCGGGGTGAACACTGAAGCTTTCTTT. As protein: CASSLVTGGVNTEAFF. This rearrangement joins TRBV7-2 to TRBJ1-1, with D unresolved. Trimming stripped 1 base from V and 0 bases from J, with 12 bases between. The germline gives CDR1 SGHTA, CDR2 FQGNSA. The CDR3 is 16 amino acids.

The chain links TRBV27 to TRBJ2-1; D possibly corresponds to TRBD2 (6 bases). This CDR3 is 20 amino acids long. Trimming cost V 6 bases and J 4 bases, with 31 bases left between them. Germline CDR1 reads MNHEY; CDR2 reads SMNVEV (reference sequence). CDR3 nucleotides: TGTGCCAGCAGGCTAAAGCAGCTTGGGGCGGCGGGGAGGAGGTACAATGAGCAGTTCTTC. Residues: CASRLKQLGAAGRRYNEQFF.

For the CDR3, the DNA is TGTGCATCCCGGGCTCCTGGGGGGGATACGCAGTATTTT. The encoded protein is CASRAPGGDTQYF. The chain couples TRBV2 to TRBJ2-3, with D maybe TRBD2 (6 bases). Germline V lookup: CDR1 SNHLY, CDR2 FYNNEI. The CDR3 runs to 13 residues.

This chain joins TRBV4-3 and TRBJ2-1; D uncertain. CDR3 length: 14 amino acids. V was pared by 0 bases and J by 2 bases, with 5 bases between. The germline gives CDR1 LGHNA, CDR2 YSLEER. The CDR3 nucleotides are TGCGCCAGCAGCCAAGAGGCGACCTACAATGAGCAGTTCTTC. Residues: CASSQEATYNEQFF.

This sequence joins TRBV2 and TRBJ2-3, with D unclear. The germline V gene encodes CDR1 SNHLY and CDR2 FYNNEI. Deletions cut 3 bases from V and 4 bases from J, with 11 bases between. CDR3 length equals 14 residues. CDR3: CASSDLSSADTQYF. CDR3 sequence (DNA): TGTGCCAGCAGTGATCTCTCTTCCGCAGATACGCAGTATTTT.

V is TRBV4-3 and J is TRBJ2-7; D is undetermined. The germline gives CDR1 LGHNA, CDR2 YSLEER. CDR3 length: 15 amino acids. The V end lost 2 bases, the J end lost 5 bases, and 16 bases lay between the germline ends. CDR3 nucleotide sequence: TGCGCCAGCAGCCAAACAACCCTCATTAGTGACGAGCAGTACTTC. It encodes CASSQTTLISDEQYF.

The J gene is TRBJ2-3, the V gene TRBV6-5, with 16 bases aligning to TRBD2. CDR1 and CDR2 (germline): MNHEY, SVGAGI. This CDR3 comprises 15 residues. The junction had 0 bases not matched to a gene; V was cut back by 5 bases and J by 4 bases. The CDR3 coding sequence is TGTGCCAGCAGTGGGACTAGCGGGGGGGCAGATACGCAGTATTTT. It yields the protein CASSGTSGGADTQYF.

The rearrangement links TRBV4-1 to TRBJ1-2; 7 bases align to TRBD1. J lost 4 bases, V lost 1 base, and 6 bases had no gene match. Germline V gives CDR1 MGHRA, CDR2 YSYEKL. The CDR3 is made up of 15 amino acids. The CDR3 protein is CASSQGTGAAYGYTF. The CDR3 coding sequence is TGCGCCAGCAGCCAAGGGACAGGCGCAGCCTATGGCTACACCTTC.

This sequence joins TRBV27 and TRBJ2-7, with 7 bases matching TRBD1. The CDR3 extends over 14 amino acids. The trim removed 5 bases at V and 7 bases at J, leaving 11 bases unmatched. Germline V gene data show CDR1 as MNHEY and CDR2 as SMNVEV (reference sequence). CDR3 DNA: TGTGCCAGCAGTCACGGGACAGCCTTAGGAGAGCAGTACTTC. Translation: CASSHGTALGEQYF.

The CDR3 reads CASSMWDGNEQFF. Written as DNA, the CDR3 is TGTGCCAGTAGTATGTGGGACGGCAATGAGCAGTTCTTC. The chain links TRBV19 to TRBJ2-1; the D gene could be TRBD1 or TRBD2 (5 bases each). Germline V gene data show CDR1 as LNHDA and CDR2 as SQIVND (reference sequence). This CDR3 spans 13 amino acids. The V gene lost 3 bases and the J gene lost 6 bases, with 9 bases spanning the gap. Full variable domain (outside the CDR3, taken from reference TRBV19 and TRBJ2-1): DGGITQSPKYLFRKEGQNVTLSCEQNLNHDAMYWYRQDPGQGLRLIYYSQIVNDFQKGDIAEGYSVSREKKESFPLTVTSAQKNPTAFYLCASSMWDGNEQFFGPGTRLTVL.

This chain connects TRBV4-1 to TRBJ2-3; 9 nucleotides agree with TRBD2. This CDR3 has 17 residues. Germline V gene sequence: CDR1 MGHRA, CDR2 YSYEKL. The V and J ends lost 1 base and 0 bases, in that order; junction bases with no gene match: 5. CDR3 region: CASSQVPLAGSTDTQYF. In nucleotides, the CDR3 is TGCGCCAGCAGCCAAGTGCCTCTAGCGGGAAGCACAGATACGCAGTATTTT.

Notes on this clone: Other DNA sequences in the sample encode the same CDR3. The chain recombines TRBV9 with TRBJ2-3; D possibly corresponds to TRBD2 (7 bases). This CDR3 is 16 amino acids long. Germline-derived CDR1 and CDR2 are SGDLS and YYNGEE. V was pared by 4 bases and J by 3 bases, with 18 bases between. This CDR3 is CASSLYGGGRTDTQYF. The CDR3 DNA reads TGTGCCAGCAGCCTCTACGGGGGCGGGAGAACAGATACGCAGTATTTT.

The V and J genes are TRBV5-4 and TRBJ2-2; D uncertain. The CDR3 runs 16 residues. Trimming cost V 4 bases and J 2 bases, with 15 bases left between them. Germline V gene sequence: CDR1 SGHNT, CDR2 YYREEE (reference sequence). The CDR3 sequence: CASSRFPTDNTGELFF. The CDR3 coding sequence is TGTGCCAGCAGCCGTTTTCCAACCGACAACACCGGGGAGCTGTTTTTT.

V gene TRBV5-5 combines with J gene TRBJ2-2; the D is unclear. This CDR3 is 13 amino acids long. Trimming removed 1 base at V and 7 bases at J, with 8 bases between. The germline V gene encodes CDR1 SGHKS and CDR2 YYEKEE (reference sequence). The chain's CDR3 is CASSLYVSGELFF. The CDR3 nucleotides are TGTGCCAGCAGCTTGTATGTCAGCGGGGAGCTGTTTTTT.

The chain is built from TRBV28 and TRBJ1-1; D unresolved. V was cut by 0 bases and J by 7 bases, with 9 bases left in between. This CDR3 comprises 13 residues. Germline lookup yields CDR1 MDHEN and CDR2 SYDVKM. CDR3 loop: CASSLWGTVEAFF. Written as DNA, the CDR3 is TGTGCCAGCAGTTTATGGGGCACAGTTGAAGCTTTCTTT.

The CDR3 nucleotides are TGTGCCAGCTCCCAGGGGGCGCCCTACAATGAGCAGTTCTTC. Residues: CASSQGAPYNEQFF. This rearrangement joins TRBV28 to TRBJ2-1; TRBD1 aligns across 8 bases. V gave up 8 bases and J gave up 2 bases; unmatched junction bases: 5. Germline lookup yields CDR1 MDHEN and CDR2 SYDVKM. CDR3 length: 14 residues.

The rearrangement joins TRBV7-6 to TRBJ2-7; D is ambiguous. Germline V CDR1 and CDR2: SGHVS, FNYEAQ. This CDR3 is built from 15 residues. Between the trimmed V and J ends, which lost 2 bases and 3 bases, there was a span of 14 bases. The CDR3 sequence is CASSLMHEKGYEQYF. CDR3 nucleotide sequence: TGTGCCAGCAGCTTAATGCACGAAAAGGGCTACGAGCAGTACTTC.

The CDR3 here is CASSVGGEYSYEQYF. The CDR3 DNA sequence: TGTGCCAGCAGCGTAGGAGGCGAGTACTCCTACGAGCAGTACTTC. J is TRBJ2-7 and V is TRBV9; D is unresolved. Trimming took off 0 bases at V and 0 bases at J, with 10 bases between the two ends. There are 15 residues in the CDR3. Germline CDR1 and CDR2: SGDLS and YYNGEE.

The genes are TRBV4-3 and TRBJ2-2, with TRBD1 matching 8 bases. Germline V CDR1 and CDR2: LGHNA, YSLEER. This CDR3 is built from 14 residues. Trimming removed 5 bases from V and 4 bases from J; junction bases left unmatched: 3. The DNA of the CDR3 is TGCGCCAGCAGCTATACAGGGGGCACCGGGGAGCTGTTTTTT. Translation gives CASSYTGGTGELFF.

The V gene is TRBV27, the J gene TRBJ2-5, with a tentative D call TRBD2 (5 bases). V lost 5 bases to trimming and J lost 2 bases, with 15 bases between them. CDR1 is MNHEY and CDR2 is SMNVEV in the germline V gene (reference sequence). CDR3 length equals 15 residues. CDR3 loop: CASSETRAEQETQYF. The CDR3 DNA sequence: TGTGCCAGCAGTGAGACCCGAGCGGAGCAAGAGACCCAGTACTTC.

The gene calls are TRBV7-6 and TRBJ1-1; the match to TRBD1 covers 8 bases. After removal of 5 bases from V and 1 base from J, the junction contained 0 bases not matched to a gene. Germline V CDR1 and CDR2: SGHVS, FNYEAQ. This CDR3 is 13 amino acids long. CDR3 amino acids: CASSGQGNTEAFF. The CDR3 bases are TGTGCCAGCAGCGGACAGGGGAACACTGAAGCTTTCTTT. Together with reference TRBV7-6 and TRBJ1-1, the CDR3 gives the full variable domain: GAGVSQSPRYKVTKRGQDVALRCDPISGHVSLYWYRQALGQGPEFLTYFNYEAQQDKSGLPNDRFSAERPEGSISTLTIQRTEQRDSAMYRCASSGQGNTEAFFGQGTRLTVV.

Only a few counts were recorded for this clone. The CDR3 is CASSAFQGVNTEAFF. Here the CDR3 DNA reads TGTGCCAGCAGTGCATTCCAGGGCGTGAACACTGAAGCTTTCTTT. The gene calls are TRBV6-1 and TRBJ1-1; D perhaps matches TRBD1 (5 bases). V lost 4 bases and J lost 0, with 12 bases in between. CDR1 is MNHNS, CDR2 SASEGT, per germline. There are 15 residues in the CDR3.

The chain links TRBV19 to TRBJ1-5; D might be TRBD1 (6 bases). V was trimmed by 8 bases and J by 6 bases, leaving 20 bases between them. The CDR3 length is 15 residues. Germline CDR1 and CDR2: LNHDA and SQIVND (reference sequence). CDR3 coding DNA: TGTGCCAGTTCTGAGGGACACGCGAATAGTCAGCCCCAGCATTTT. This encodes CASSEGHANSQPQHF.

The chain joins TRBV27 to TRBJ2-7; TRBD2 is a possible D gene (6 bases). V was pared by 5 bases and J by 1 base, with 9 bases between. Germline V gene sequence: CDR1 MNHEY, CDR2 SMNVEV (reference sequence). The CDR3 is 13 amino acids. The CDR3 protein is CASSVGLSYEQYF. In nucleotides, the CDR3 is TGTGCCAGCAGTGTGGGACTTTCCTACGAGCAGTACTTC.